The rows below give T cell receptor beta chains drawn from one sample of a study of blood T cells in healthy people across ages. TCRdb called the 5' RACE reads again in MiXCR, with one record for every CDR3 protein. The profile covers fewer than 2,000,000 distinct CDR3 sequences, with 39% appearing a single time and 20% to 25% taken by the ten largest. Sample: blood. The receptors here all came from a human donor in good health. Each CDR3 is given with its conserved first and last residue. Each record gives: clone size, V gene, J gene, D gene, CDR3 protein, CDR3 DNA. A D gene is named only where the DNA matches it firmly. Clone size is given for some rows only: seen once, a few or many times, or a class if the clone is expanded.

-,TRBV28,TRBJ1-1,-,CASSPPRHSSNTEAFF,TGTGCCAGCAGTCCCCCAAGGCACAGTTCGAACACTGAAGCTTTCTTT
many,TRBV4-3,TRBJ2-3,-,CASSQAFSGGPSTDTQYF,TGCGCCAGCAGCCAAGCCTTTTCGGGGGGCCCTAGCACAGATACGCAGTATTTT
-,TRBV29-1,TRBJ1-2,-,CSVVGGFSYKDGYTF,TGCAGCGTTGTAGGGGGGTTCAGCTATAAGGATGGCTACACCTTC
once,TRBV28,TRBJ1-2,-,CASSFARRRTKVHGYTF,TGTGCCAGCAGTTTCGCTCGGCGACGGACAAAAGTCCATGGCTACACCTTC
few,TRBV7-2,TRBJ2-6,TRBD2,CASSLMGLAAGANVLTF,TGTGCCAGCAGCTTGATGGGACTAGCGGCTGGGGCCAACGTCCTGACTTTC
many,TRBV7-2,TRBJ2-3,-,CASSDRGPTDTQYF,TGTGCCAGCAGCGACCGGGGGCCCACAGATACGCAGTATTTT
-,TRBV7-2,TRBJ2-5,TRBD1,CASSSKTGTGGRQEAQYF,TGTGCCAGCAGTTCTAAAACCGGGACAGGGGGCCGGCAAGAGGCCCAGTACTTC
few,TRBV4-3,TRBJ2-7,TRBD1,CASSQDWGQSSYEQYF,TGCGCCAGCAGCCAAGATTGGGGACAGAGCTCCTACGAGCAGTACTTC
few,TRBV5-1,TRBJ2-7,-,CASSSATGFRSYEQYF,TGCGCCAGCAGCTCCGCAACAGGGTTTCGCTCCTACGAGCAGTACTTC
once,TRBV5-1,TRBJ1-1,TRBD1,CASSLRVDSTGVLTEAFF,TGCGCCAGCAGCCTGCGGGTGGACTCGACAGGGGTACTCACTGAAGCTTTCTTT
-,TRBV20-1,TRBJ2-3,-,CSADPRISSTDTQYF,TGCAGTGCCGACCCTCGGATCTCTAGCACAGATACGCAGTATTTT
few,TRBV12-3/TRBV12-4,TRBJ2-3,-,CASSSDSQEMYTQYF,TGTGCCAGCAGTTCCGACAGCCAGGAGATGTATACGCAGTATTTT
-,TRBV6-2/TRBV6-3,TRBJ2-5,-,CASSPRFPSQETQYF,TGTGCCAGCAGTCCTAGATTCCCTAGCCAAGAGACCCAGTACTTC